This passage covers 20 T cell receptor beta chains from one sample sequenced in a study of blood T cells in healthy people across ages. It was with a sample-barcoded 5' primer and a J-beta primer mix that a second PCR of roughly 7 to 12 cycles was run. TCRdb recomputed calls from the 5' RACE reads with MiXCR, one row per CDR3 protein. Of about 840,000 distinct CDR3 sequences in the sample, roughly 28% were seen once. The sample was also reused in another study, on T cells of mothers and their children.

Sequenced sample: blood. The receptors were sampled from a woman in her 40s in good health.

This clonotype has more than one count but fewer than ten. The rearrangement links TRBV2 to TRBJ2-4, with a tentative D call TRBD2 (5 bases). CDR3 length: 14 residues. The germline gives CDR1 SNHLY, CDR2 FYNNEI. The ends were cut back, 4 bases at V and 7 bases at J, with 14 bases in the middle. CDR3 in amino acids: CASSVTERGNIQYF. CDR3 nucleotides: TGTGCCAGCAGTGTCACTGAGAGAGGGAACATTCAGTACTTC. Using reference TRBV2 and TRBJ2-4 for the parts outside the CDR3, the full variable domain is EPEVTQTPSHQVTQMGQEVILRCVPISNHLYFYWYRQILGQKVEFLVSFYNNEISEKSEIFDDQFSVERPDGSNFTLKIRSTKLEDSAMYFCASSVTERGNIQYFGAGTRLSVL.

Ten or more counts support this clonotype. The chain is built from TRBV28 and TRBJ1-1, with D possibly being TRBD1 (6 bases). The CDR3 extends over 17 amino acids. The V end lost 1 base, the J end lost 3 bases, and 18 bases lay between the germline ends. Germline V lookup: CDR1 MDHEN, CDR2 SYDVKM. The CDR3 DNA reads as TGTGCCAGCAGTTTATATGGGAGGGGGAGAACGTACACTGAAGCTTTCTTT. It yields the protein CASSLYGRGRTYTEAFF.

This clonotype was observed once. V usage is TRBV3-1 and J usage is TRBJ1-6; a weak D match, TRBD1 (5 bases). V was clipped by 4 bases and J by 7 bases, with 14 bases between them. The germline V gene has CDR1 LGHDT and CDR2 YNNKEL (reference sequence). This CDR3 has 15 residues. CDR3 DNA: TGTGCCAGCAGCCGACTAGGGGAGGGGAATTCACCCCTCCACTTT. It encodes CASSRLGEGNSPLHF. Variable domain in full (rest from reference TRBV3-1 and TRBJ1-6): DTAVSQTPKYLVTQMGNDKSIKCEQNLGHDTMYWYKQDSKKFLKIMFSYNNKELIINETVPNRFSPKSPDKAHLNLHINSLELGDSAVYFCASSRLGEGNSPLHFGNGTRLTVT.

The J gene is TRBJ1-5, the V gene TRBV18, with TRBD1 as a possible D gene (6 bases). Germline CDR1 and CDR2: KGHSH and LQKENI. V lost 4 bases to trimming and J lost 5 bases, with 9 bases between them. The CDR3 extends over 13 amino acids. DNA of the CDR3: TGTGCCAGCTCACAGAACAGGGATCAGCCCCAGCATTTT. Its translation: CASSQNRDQPQHF.

This clonotype was detected many times. This rearrangement joins TRBV7-9 to TRBJ2-5; perhaps TRBD2 as D (6 bases). The CDR3 runs 15 residues. Trimming stripped 5 bases from V and 2 bases from J, with 15 bases between. Germline V gene lookup returns CDR1 SEHNR and CDR2 FQNEAQ (reference sequence). The CDR3 sequence is CASSLLRDWQETQYF. The DNA for the CDR3 is TGTGCCAGCAGCCTACTCCGGGACTGGCAAGAGACCCAGTACTTC.

V is TRBV5-1 and J is TRBJ1-6; 9 nucleotides align to TRBD1. V lost 1 base and J lost 9; bases outside the gene matches: 5. In germline, CDR1 is SGHRS, CDR2 YFSETQ. CDR3 length equals 15 residues. The CDR3 sequence: CASSLTGQGSSPLHF. CDR3 nucleotide sequence: TGCGCCAGCAGCTTGACGGGACAGGGATCTTCACCCCTCCACTTT.

For this clonotype: A much larger clone differs by one base, so this may be a read error. The chain is built from TRBV24-1 and TRBJ1-2; D remains ambiguous. The V end was cut by 1 base, the J end by 6 bases, with 2 bases between. Germline values: CDR1 KGHDR, CDR2 SFDVKD. The CDR3 consists of 11 residues. The CDR3 spells CATSDFDGYTF. DNA for the CDR3: TGTGCCACCAGTGATTTCGATGGCTACACCTTC.

The table lists this clonotype with many counts. V usage is TRBV28 and J usage is TRBJ1-4; TRBD1 agrees at 8 bases. Germline V gene data show CDR1 as MDHEN and CDR2 as SYDVKM. The CDR3 length is 15 residues. V trimming: 5 bases; J trimming: 5 bases; junction bases outside the gene matches: 7. The CDR3 DNA follows: TGTGCCAGCAGTGTACTCACAGGGGGGAATGAAAAACTGTTTTTT. As protein: CASSVLTGGNEKLFF.

The V call is TRBV3-1, the J call TRBJ1-5; 10 bases map to TRBD1. V gave up 1 base and J gave up 4 bases; unmatched junction bases: 1. CDR1 is LGHDT and CDR2 is YNNKEL in the germline V gene (reference sequence). The CDR3 has 15 amino acids. The CDR3 DNA is TGTGCCAGCAGCCAAGGACAGGGGGCAAATCAGCCCCAGCATTTT. This encodes CASSQGQGANQPQHF.

The genes are TRBV10-1 and TRBJ1-2, with a possible D match to TRBD1 (5 bases). CDR1 and CDR2 (germline): WNHNN, SYGVQD (reference sequence). This CDR3 has 13 amino acids. V was trimmed by 2 bases and J by 8 bases, leaving 12 bases between them. CDR3 region: CASSEEGTRGYTF. The CDR3 DNA is TGCGCCAGCAGTGAGGAAGGGACTAGGGGCTACACCTTC.

As regards this clonotype: One end of the junction does not line up with germline, which may come from a read error. This chain links TRBV7-2 with TRBJ2-2, with D tentatively TRBD1 or TRBD2 (6 bases each). This CDR3 spans 15 amino acids. CDR1 and CDR2 from the germline V gene are SGHTA and FQGNSA. For the CDR3, the DNA is TGTGCCAACAGCTTAGCAGGAGGGGGCACCGGGGAGCTGTTTTTT. Translation: CANSLAGGGTGELFF. Based on the CDR3 plus reference TRBV7-2 and TRBJ2-2, the full variable domain is GAGVSQSPSNKVTEKGKDVELRCDPISGHTALYWYRQSLGQGLEFLIYFQGNSAPDKSGLPSDRFSAERTGGSVSTLTIQRTQQEDSAVYLCANSLAGGGTGELFFGEGSRLTVL.

The chain joins TRBV7-9 to TRBJ2-7; TRBD1 matches 10 bases. Germline V CDR1 and CDR2: SEHNR, FQNEAQ (reference sequence). Losses at the gene ends were 8 bases for V and 7 bases for J; bases not matched to a gene: 11. The CDR3 consists of 14 residues. This chain's CDR3 is CASFAGQGFNEQYF. As DNA, the CDR3 is TGTGCCAGCTTCGCGGGACAGGGGTTTAATGAGCAGTACTTC.

The chain combines TRBV12-3 or TRBV12-4 with TRBJ1-1, with D possibly TRBD1 on 6 matching bases. V lost 6 bases, J lost 3 bases, and 11 bases lay in between. The CDR3 contains 13 residues. CDR3 DNA sequence: TGTGCCAGCAGAGTTGACAGGCACACTGAAGCTTTCTTT. Its translation is CASRVDRHTEAFF.

This clonotype appeared a single time. The gene calls are TRBV5-1 and TRBJ1-1, with D perhaps matching TRBD1 (5 bases). Germline-derived CDR1 and CDR2 are SGHRS and YFSETQ. V dropped 4 bases and J dropped 5 bases, with 15 bases sitting between them. This CDR3 is built from 14 residues. The CDR3 sequence: CASSPQGDRTEAFF. In nucleotides, the CDR3 is TGCGCCAGCAGCCCCCAAGGAGACAGAACTGAAGCTTTCTTT.

At least ten counts were recorded for this clonotype. The chain recombines TRBV20-1 with TRBJ2-3, with D maybe TRBD2 (7 bases). CDR3 length equals 16 residues. V lost 6 bases and J lost 3, with 22 bases in between. Germline CDR1 reads DFQATT; CDR2 reads SNEGSKA (reference sequence). The CDR3 sequence is CSAPPAGAVATDTQYF. As DNA, the CDR3 is TGCAGTGCCCCCCCGGCGGGGGCCGTAGCGACAGATACGCAGTATTTT.

This clonotype has only a few counts. This chain joins TRBV4-1 and TRBJ2-3; 13 positions agree with TRBD2. Per germline, CDR1 MGHRA and CDR2 YSYEKL. The CDR3 loop spans 23 amino acids. The V segment lost 6 bases and the J segment 0 bases; nucleotides outside the gene matches: 24. DNA for the CDR3: TGCGCCAGCAGTCGACAACGGGTCGTTATAAGACTAGCGGGGGGCCCTAGCACAGATACGCAGTATTTT. This encodes CASSRQRVVIRLAGGPSTDTQYF.

With respect to this clonotype: One base away lies a much larger clone, so this may be a sequencing read error. The rearrangement links TRBV29-1 to TRBJ1-2, with TRBD1 matching over 7 bases. The germline V gene has CDR1 SQVTM and CDR2 ANQGSEA. The CDR3 is made up of 13 amino acids. V lost 7 bases, J lost 2 bases, and 7 bases stayed unmatched. The CDR3 loop reads CSAGRQGNYGYTF. CDR3 DNA: TGCAGCGCGGGGCGACAGGGAAACTATGGCTACACCTTC. Full variable domain (rest looked up from reference TRBV29-1 and TRBJ1-2): SAVISQKPSRDICQRGTSLTIQCQVDSQVTMMFWYRQQPGQSLTLIATANQGSEATYESGFVIDKFPISRPNLTFSTLTVSNMSPEDSSIYLCSAGRQGNYGYTFGSGTRLTVV.

V is TRBV12-3 or TRBV12-4 and J is TRBJ2-4; TRBD2 might be the D (6 bases). The CDR3 loop spans 16 amino acids. V lost 7 bases and J lost 13, with 29 bases in between. The CDR3 sequence is CASTSPGGEADNEQYF. The CDR3 nucleotides read TGTGCCAGCACCTCTCCTGGCGGGGAGGCGGACAATGAGCAGTACTTC.

This clonotype was recorded a few times. The chain links TRBV27 to TRBJ1-2; no reliable D call. The CDR3 contains 16 residues. The V gene lost 1 base and the J gene lost 1 base, with 13 bases spanning the gap. The germline V gene encodes CDR1 MNHEY and CDR2 SMNVEV (reference sequence). Written as DNA, the CDR3 is TGTGCCAGCAGTTTATTTGGGAACGGCGATAACTATGGCTACACCTTC. This encodes CASSLFGNGDNYGYTF.

About this clonotype: At one of its ends the junction is not consistent with the germline gene, which may arise from a read error. The chain joins TRBV4-1 to TRBJ2-1; unclear D gene. The CDR3 extends over 14 amino acids. Germline-derived CDR1 and CDR2 are MGHRA and YSYEKL. CDR3 nucleotides: TGCGCCAGCAGCCAAGACGGGCTCTCTGATGAGCGGTTCTTC. Its protein product is CASSQDGLSDERFF.